Shown below are 27 T cell receptor beta chains from a single sample sequenced in a study of OX40 agonist ivuxolimab in advanced cancers. Assay used: immunoSEQ multiplex PCR; TCRdb lists only in-frame clones, some missing. Of approximately 49,000 clones in the sample, under 90% are singletons; the top ten hold 1.6%. The sequencing used CD4+ or CD8+ T cells sorted from blood, collected in a trial of the OX40 agonist ivuxolimab. The receptors were gathered from an adult with an advanced solid tumor such as melanoma, head and neck, liver or kidney cancer.

The chain employs TRBV10-3 and TRBJ1-1, with D possibly matching TRBD1 (6 bases). Germline V gives CDR1 ENHRY, CDR2 SYGVKD. The CDR3 length is 15 residues. V lost 5 bases to trimming and J lost 1 base, with 14 bases between them. CDR3 amino acids: CAISRTPGQNTEAFF. CDR3 nucleotides: TGTGCCATCAGTAGGACTCCGGGACAGAACACTGAAGCTTTCTTT.

The chain combines TRBV27 with TRBJ1-2; 9 positions agree with TRBD1. V lost 5 bases and J lost 3; bases outside the gene matches: 1. CDR3 length: 13 residues. CDR1 and CDR2 from the germline V gene are MNHEY and SMNVEV (reference sequence). The CDR3 loop is CASSRDRDYGYTF. The CDR3 DNA is TGTGCCAGCAGTCGGGACAGGGACTATGGCTACACCTTC.

This clone appeared a single time. V is TRBV9 and J is TRBJ2-1; the match to TRBD2 covers 9 bases. Germline values: CDR1 SGDLS, CDR2 YYNGEE. V shed 0 bases, J shed 9 bases, and the junction held 7 bases outside the gene matches. The CDR3 is 15 residues long. CDR3 sequence: CASSVDSGSWSEQFF. The CDR3 DNA reads as TGTGCCAGCAGCGTAGATAGCGGGAGCTGGAGTGAGCAGTTCTTC.

The chain employs TRBV19 and TRBJ2-7; no clear D gene. CDR1 and CDR2 (germline): LNHDA, SQIVND (reference sequence). This CDR3 spans 14 amino acids. With 6 bases removed from V and 2 bases from J, the gap between germline ends came to 14 bases. The CDR3 loop reads CASSTSARTYEQYF. CDR3 nucleotide sequence: TGTGCCAGTAGCACGTCAGCAAGAACCTACGAGCAGTACTTC.

The chain is built from TRBV5-1 and TRBJ2-3, with TRBD2 identical over 9 bases. The CDR3 has 16 amino acids. Germline V gives CDR1 SGHRS, CDR2 YFSETQ. The trim removed 0 bases at V and 2 bases at J, leaving 4 bases unmatched. The CDR3 DNA is TGCGCCAGCAGCTTGGAAAGCGGGAGGTTCACAGATACGCAGTATTTT. Amino acids: CASSLESGRFTDTQYF.

The chain joins TRBV6-1 to TRBJ2-7, with 9 positions matching TRBD2. CDR3 length: 19 residues. V was pared by 2 bases and J by 2 bases, with 16 bases of the junction left unmatched. Germline V gives CDR1 MNHNS, CDR2 SASEGT. CDR3 bases: TGTGCCAGCAGTGAAAGACAGGGAGGTAAGGCTAGCGGGACCTACGAGCAGTACTTC. This translates into CASSERQGGKASGTYEQYF.

There are a few counts of this clone. This chain connects TRBV5-1 to TRBJ2-1, with 8 positions matching TRBD2. Germline V gene sequence: CDR1 SGHRS, CDR2 YFSETQ. After removal of 2 bases from V and 0 bases from J, the junction contained 4 bases not matched to a gene. CDR3 size: 16 residues. The CDR3 spells CASSLAGVGSYNEQFF. The CDR3 nucleotides are TGCGCCAGCAGCTTAGCGGGAGTGGGCTCCTACAATGAGCAGTTCTTC.

As DNA, the CDR3 is TGTGCCAGCAGCTATGGACAGGCTAGCAATCAGCCCCAGCATTTT. Its translation: CASSYGQASNQPQHF. The J gene is TRBJ1-5, the V gene TRBV2; 7 bases fit TRBD1. The V and J ends lost 6 bases and 0 bases, in that order; junction bases with no gene match: 5. Germline loops: CDR1 SNHLY, CDR2 FYNNEI. The CDR3 is 15 residues long. Supplemented by reference TRBV2 and TRBJ1-5, the full variable domain reads EPEVTQTPSHQVTQMGQEVILRCVPISNHLYFYWYRQILGQKVEFLVSFYNNEISEKSEIFDDQFSVERPDGSNFTLKIRSTKLEDSAMYFCASSYGQASNQPQHFGDGTRLSIL.

The V and J genes are TRBV5-4 and TRBJ2-7; D call uncertain. Germline lookup yields CDR1 SGHNT and CDR2 YYREEE (reference sequence). V was cut by 4 bases and J by 6 bases, with 11 bases left in between. The CDR3 extends over 12 amino acids. The DNA for the CDR3 is TGTGCCAGCAGCCCGGGCCTCGCCGAGCAGTACTTC. Encoded protein: CASSPGLAEQYF.

This chain's CDR3 is CASSLRDSRADRYF. Written as DNA, the CDR3 is TGTGCCAGTAGTCTCCGGGACTCCCGAGCGGACCGCTACTTC. This rearrangement joins TRBV19 to TRBJ2-4, with a weak D call TRBD2 (6 bases). Deletions cut 5 bases from V and 16 bases from J, with 24 bases between. CDR1 and CDR2 (germline): LNHDA, SQIVND (reference sequence). The CDR3 contains 14 residues.

The V call is TRBV7-2, the J call TRBJ2-1; a possible D gene is TRBD2 (6 bases). Germline lookup yields CDR1 SGHTA and CDR2 FQGNSA. Trimming took 3 bases from V and 5 from J, leaving 17 bases between them. The CDR3 runs to 16 residues. This CDR3 is CASSFKASRRDNEQFF. DNA for the CDR3: TGTGCCAGCAGCTTTAAGGCGTCTCGGAGGGACAATGAGCAGTTCTTC.

In its sample, this clone was seen a few times. The V call is TRBV19, the J call TRBJ2-5; D is tentatively TRBD1 or TRBD2 (6 bases each). This CDR3 region has 14 residues. Germline loops: CDR1 LNHDA, CDR2 SQIVND (reference sequence). V was trimmed by 3 bases and J by 1 base, leaving 9 bases between them. CDR3 amino acids: CASSIGGGQETQYF. CDR3 in DNA: TGTGCCAGTAGTATTGGAGGGGGCCAAGAGACCCAGTACTTC.

The chain employs TRBV9 and TRBJ2-3; D is unclear. V lost 1 base to trimming and J lost 5 bases, with 11 bases between them. The germline V gene has CDR1 SGDLS and CDR2 YYNGEE. The CDR3 is made up of 14 amino acids. The CDR3 loop is CASSVLLGGDTQYF. The CDR3 DNA is TGTGCCAGCAGCGTACTATTAGGCGGAGATACGCAGTATTTT.

The CDR3: CASSLVYGGSYNEQFF. In nucleotides, the CDR3 is TGTGCCAGCAGCTTAGTGTATGGCGGCTCCTACAATGAGCAGTTCTTC. V is TRBV7-8 and J is TRBJ2-1; no clear D. V lost 1 base and J lost 0, with 10 bases in between. Per the germline V gene, CDR1 is SGHVS and CDR2 is FQNEAQ. The length of the CDR3 is 16 residues.

By proportion, this clone is medium-sized. V is TRBV7-8 and J is TRBJ2-7, with TRBD2 identical over 9 bases. With V trimmed by 6 bases and J by 2 bases, 8 bases remained unmatched. The V gene's germline CDR1 is SGHVS and CDR2 FQNEAQ. The CDR3 has 15 amino acids. The CDR3 bases are TGTGCCAGCAGGGTGGCGGGAGGGGAGACCTACGAGCAGTACTTC. Translated, it gives CASRVAGGETYEQYF.

The chain combines TRBV5-6 with TRBJ1-1; D gene uncertain. The V gene lost 5 bases and the J gene lost 3 bases, with 14 bases spanning the gap. The germline V gene has CDR1 SGHDT and CDR2 YYEEEE. The CDR3 covers 14 residues. The CDR3 nucleotides are TGTGCCAGCAGGCGTCGGGTCTACGACACTGAAGCTTTCTTT. It specifies CASRRRVYDTEAFF.

V usage is TRBV4-2 and J usage is TRBJ2-1; 9 bases align to TRBD2. The V gene end was trimmed by 1 base and the J gene end by 0 bases; junction bases not matched to a gene: 7. The CDR3 spans 18 residues. Germline V gives CDR1 LGHNA, CDR2 YNFKEQ. CDR3 protein: CASSQGASGARSYNEQFF. CDR3 nucleotides: TGTGCCAGCAGCCAAGGGGCTAGCGGGGCCCGCTCCTACAATGAGCAGTTCTTC.

This chain uses TRBV27 with TRBJ2-7; 10 nucleotides agree with TRBD2. Germline-derived CDR1 and CDR2 are MNHEY and SMNVEV (reference sequence). This CDR3 contains 18 residues. Germline trimming cut 8 bases from V and 0 bases from J; bases unmatched to any gene: 16. The CDR3 protein is CASVTGLASLRSSYEQYF. CDR3 DNA sequence: TGTGCCAGCGTGACGGGACTAGCGAGTTTGAGGAGCTCCTACGAGCAGTACTTC.

The chain carries TRBV28 and TRBJ2-6; 7 nucleotides match TRBD2. J gave up 1 base and V 8 bases, and 5 bases lay outside the gene matches. The CDR3 runs to 15 residues. CDR1 is MDHEN, CDR2 SYDVKM, per germline. The CDR3 DNA follows: TGTGCCAGCGGCGGGAGAATTTCTGGGGCCAACGTCCTGACTTTC. Translating gives CASGGRISGANVLTF.

DNA for the CDR3: TGTGCCAGCAGCTTGCGGGGCAATCAGCCCCAGCATTTT. Translating gives CASSLRGNQPQHF. This chain joins TRBV7-9 and TRBJ1-5; D unclear. This CDR3 comprises 13 residues. The V gene's germline CDR1 is SEHNR and CDR2 FQNEAQ (reference sequence). Trimming left V 3 bases short and J 2 bases short, with 5 bases between.

V gene TRBV5-1 combines with J gene TRBJ2-1; D may be TRBD2 (9 bases). Germline CDR1 is SGHRS and CDR2 is YFSETQ. Trimming cost V 3 bases and J 5 bases, with 21 bases left between them. The CDR3 has 17 residues. CDR3 coding DNA: TGCGCCAGCAGCTGGACAGGGCAGACTAGCGGAAACAATGAGCAGTTCTTC. This gives the protein CASSWTGQTSGNNEQFF.

Only a few counts were recorded for this clone. The J gene is TRBJ2-3, the V gene TRBV6-6; D possibly corresponds to TRBD2 (6 bases). Looked up from germline, CDR1 is MNHNY and CDR2 is SVGAGI (reference sequence). The CDR3 totals 15 residues. Trimming pared 5 bases from V and 2 bases from J, leaving 14 bases between. The CDR3 region has the DNA TGTGCCAGCAGTCCCGGGGGAAGTTTCACAGATACGCAGTATTTT. Its protein product is CASSPGGSFTDTQYF.

The chain combines TRBV4-2 with TRBJ2-7; 9 bases match TRBD1. Germline values: CDR1 LGHNA, CDR2 YNFKEQ. This CDR3 is 14 amino acids long. J lost 2 bases, V lost 6 bases, and 5 bases had no gene match. CDR3 in DNA: TGTGCCAGCAGGGTCGGACAGGGGCCCTACGAGCAGTACTTC. Amino acids: CASRVGQGPYEQYF.

The chain combines TRBV6-1 with TRBJ1-5; maybe TRBD1 (5 bases). CDR3 length: 18 residues. The germline V gene encodes CDR1 MNHNS and CDR2 SASEGT. V gave up 1 base and J gave up 0 bases, with 16 bases separating them. The CDR3 nucleotides read TGTGCCAGCAGTGAAGGTATGTGGGGACGTTATAGCAATCAGCCCCAGCATTTT. It encodes CASSEGMWGRYSNQPQHF.

J is TRBJ2-3 and V is TRBV7-2; D call uncertain. This CDR3 has 12 amino acids. CDR1 and CDR2 (germline): SGHTA, FQGNSA. Trimming cost V 0 bases and J 4 bases, with 2 bases left between them. As DNA, the CDR3 is TGTGCCAGCAGCTTAGCTTCAGATACGCAGTATTTT. Its protein product is CASSLASDTQYF.

The V gene is TRBV10-3, the J gene TRBJ2-3; maybe TRBD2 (5 bases). With 3 bases removed from V and 5 bases from J, the gap between germline ends came to 18 bases. CDR1 is ENHRY, CDR2 SYGVKD, per germline. The CDR3 has 16 amino acids. CDR3 in amino acids: CAISEFSVTMVDTQYF. Written as DNA, the CDR3 is TGTGCCATCAGTGAATTTAGCGTAACTATGGTAGATACGCAGTATTTT.

The V and J genes are TRBV11-2 and TRBJ2-5, with a weak D call TRBD2 (6 bases). The length of the CDR3 is 12 residues. V lost 5 bases, J lost 10 bases, and 14 bases lay in between. Germline assignment: CDR1 SGHAT and CDR2 FQNNGV. The CDR3 region is CASSASGELQYF. CDR3 nucleotide sequence: TGTGCCAGCAGCGCGTCGGGGGAGCTCCAGTACTTC.